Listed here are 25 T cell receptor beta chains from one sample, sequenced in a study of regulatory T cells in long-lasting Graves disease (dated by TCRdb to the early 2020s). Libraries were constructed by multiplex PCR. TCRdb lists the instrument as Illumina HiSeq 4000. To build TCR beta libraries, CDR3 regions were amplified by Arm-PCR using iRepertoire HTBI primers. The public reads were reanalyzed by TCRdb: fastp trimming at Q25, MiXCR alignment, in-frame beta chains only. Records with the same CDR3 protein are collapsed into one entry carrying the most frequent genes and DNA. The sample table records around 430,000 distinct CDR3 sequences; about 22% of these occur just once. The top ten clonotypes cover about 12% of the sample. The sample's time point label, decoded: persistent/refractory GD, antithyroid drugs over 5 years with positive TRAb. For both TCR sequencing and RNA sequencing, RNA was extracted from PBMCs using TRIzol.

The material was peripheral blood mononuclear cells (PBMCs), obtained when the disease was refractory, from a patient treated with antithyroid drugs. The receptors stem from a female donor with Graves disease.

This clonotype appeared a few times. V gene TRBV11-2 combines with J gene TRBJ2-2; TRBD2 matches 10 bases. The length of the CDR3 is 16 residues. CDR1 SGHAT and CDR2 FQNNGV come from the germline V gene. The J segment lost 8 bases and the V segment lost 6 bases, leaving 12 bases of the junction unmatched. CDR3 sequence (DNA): TGTGCCAGCAGTTTGAGCGGGAGGGCCTCTCCGGGGGAGCTGTTTTTT. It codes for CASSLSGRASPGELFF.

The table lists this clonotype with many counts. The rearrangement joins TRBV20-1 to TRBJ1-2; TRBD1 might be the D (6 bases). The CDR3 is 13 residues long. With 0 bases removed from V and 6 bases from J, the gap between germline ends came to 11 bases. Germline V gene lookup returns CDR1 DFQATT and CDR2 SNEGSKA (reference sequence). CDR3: CSARDIQGNGYTF. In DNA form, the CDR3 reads TGCAGTGCTAGAGATATACAGGGAAATGGCTACACCTTC.

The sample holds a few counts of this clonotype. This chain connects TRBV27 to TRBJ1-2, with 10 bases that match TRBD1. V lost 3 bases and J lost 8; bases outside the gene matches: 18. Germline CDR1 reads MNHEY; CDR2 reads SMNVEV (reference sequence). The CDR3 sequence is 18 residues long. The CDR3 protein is CASSFLGQGLRRVLGYTF. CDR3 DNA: TGTGCCAGCAGTTTCTTGGGACAGGGGCTGCGGCGGGTCCTGGGCTACACCTTC.

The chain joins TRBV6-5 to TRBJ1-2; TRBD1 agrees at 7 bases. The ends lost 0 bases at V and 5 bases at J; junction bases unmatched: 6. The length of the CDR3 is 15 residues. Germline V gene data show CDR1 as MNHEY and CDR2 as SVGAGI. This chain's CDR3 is CASSYSKEGAYGYTF. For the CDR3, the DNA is TGTGCCAGCAGTTACTCGAAGGAGGGGGCTTATGGCTACACCTTC.

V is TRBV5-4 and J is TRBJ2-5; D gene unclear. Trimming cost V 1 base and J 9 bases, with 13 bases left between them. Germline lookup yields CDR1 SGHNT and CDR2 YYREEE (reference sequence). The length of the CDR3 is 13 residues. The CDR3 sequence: CASSLRNIQSQYF. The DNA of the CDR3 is TGTGCCAGCAGCTTGAGGAACATTCAGTCCCAGTACTTC. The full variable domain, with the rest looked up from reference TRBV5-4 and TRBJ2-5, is ETGVTQSPTHLIKTRGQQVTLRCSSQSGHNTVSWYQQALGQGPQFIFQYYREEENGRGNFPPRFSGLQFPNYSSELNVNALELDDSALYLCASSLRNIQSQYFGPGTRLLVL.

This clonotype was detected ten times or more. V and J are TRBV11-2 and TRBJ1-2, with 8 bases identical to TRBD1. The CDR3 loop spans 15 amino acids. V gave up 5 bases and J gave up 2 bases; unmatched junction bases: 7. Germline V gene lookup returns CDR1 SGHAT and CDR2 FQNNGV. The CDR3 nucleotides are TGTGCCAGCAGCCGCGGGACAGGAGAAAACTATGGCTACACCTTC. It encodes CASSRGTGENYGYTF.

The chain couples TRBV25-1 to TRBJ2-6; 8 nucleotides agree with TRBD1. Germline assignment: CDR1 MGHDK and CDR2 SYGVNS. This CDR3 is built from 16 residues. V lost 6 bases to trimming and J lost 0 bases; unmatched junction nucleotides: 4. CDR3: CASSATGASGANVLTF. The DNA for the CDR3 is TGTGCCAGCAGCGCGACAGGGGCCTCTGGGGCCAACGTCCTGACTTTC. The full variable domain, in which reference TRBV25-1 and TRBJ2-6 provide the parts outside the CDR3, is EADIYQTPRYLVIGTGKKITLECSQTMGHDKMYWYQQDPGMELHLIHYSYGVNSTEKGDLSSESTVSRIRTEHFPLTLESARPSHTSQYLCASSATGASGANVLTFGAGSRLTVL.

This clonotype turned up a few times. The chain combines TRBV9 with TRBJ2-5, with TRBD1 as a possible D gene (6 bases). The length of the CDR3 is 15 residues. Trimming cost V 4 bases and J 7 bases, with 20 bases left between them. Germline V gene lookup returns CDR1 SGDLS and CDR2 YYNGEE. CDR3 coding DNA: TGTGCCAGCAGCCCATACAGGGCCGAAGGTGGGACCCAGTACTTC. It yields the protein CASSPYRAEGGTQYF.

CDR3 region: CASSIYHSGYSNQPQHF. CDR3 sequence (DNA): TGTGCCAGTAGTATTTATCACAGCGGATATAGCAATCAGCCCCAGCATTTT. The rearrangement joins TRBV19 to TRBJ1-5; D is undetermined. V lost 3 bases and J lost 0, with 15 bases in between. The CDR3 spans 17 residues. The germline gives CDR1 LNHDA, CDR2 SQIVND (reference sequence).

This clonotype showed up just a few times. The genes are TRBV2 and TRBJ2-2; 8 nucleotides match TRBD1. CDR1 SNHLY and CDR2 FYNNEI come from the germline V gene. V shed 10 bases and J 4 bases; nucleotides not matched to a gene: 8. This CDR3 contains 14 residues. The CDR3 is CAKSRGQVTGELFF. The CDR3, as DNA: TGTGCCAAATCCAGGGGGCAGGTCACCGGGGAGCTGTTTTTT.

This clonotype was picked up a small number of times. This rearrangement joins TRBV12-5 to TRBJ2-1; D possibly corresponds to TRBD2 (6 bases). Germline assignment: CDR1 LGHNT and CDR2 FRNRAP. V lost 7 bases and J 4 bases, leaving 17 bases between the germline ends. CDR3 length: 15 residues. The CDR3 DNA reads TGTGCTAGTGCACCCTACCAGGGAGGATACAATGAGCAGTTCTTC. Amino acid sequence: CASAPYQGGYNEQFF.

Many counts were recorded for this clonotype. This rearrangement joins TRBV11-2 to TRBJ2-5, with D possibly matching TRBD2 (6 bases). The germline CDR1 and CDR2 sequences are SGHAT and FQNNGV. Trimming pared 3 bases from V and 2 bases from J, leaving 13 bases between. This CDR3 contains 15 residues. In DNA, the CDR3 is TGTGCCAGCAGCTTCGGTGGGACTGAGCAAGAGACCCAGTACTTC. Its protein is CASSFGGTEQETQYF.

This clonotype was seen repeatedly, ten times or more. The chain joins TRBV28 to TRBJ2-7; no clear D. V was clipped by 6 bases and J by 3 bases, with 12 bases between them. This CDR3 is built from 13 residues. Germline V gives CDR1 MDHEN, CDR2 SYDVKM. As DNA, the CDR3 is TGTGCCAGCAGCCCGCTAGGGCTCTACGAGCAGTACTTC. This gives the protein CASSPLGLYEQYF.

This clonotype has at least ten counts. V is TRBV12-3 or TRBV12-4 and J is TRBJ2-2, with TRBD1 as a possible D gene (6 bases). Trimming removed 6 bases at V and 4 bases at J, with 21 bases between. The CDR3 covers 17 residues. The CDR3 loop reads CASSPTGPDQPTGELFF. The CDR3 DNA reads TGTGCCAGCAGCCCCACAGGGCCAGACCAACCCACCGGGGAGCTGTTTTTT.

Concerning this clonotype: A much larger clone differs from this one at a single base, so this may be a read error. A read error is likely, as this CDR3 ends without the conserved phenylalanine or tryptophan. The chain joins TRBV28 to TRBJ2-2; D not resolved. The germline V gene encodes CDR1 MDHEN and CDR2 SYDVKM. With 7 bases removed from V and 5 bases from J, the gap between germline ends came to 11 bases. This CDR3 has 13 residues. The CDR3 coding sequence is TGTGCCAGCATCGTATCTGGGACCGGGGAGCTGTTTCTT. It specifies CASIVSGTGELFL.

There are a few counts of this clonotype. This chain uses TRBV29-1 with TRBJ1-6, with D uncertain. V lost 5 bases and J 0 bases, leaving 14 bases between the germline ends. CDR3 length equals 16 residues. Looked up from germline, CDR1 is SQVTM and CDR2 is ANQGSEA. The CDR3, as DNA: TGCAGCGTTAAACCAACCCGCGGCTCCTATAATTCACCCCTCCACTTT. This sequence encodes CSVKPTRGSYNSPLHF.

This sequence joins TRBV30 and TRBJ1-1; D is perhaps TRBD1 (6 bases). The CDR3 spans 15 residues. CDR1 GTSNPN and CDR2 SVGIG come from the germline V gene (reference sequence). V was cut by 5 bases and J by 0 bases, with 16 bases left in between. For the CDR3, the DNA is TGTGCCTGGTACCAGGGGTCAGGAATGAACACTGAAGCTTTCTTT. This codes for CAWYQGSGMNTEAFF.

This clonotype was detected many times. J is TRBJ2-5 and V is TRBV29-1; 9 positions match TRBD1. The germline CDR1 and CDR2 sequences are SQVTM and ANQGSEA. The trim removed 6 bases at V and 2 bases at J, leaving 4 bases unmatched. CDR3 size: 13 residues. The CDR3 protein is CSVQTGGQETQYF. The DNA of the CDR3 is TGCAGCGTCCAGACAGGGGGGCAAGAGACCCAGTACTTC.

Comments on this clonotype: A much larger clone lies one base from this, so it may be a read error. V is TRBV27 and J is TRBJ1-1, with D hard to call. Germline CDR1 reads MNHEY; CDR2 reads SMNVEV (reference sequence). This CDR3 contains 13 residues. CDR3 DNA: TGTGCCAGCAGTCCCGGACGGTACACTGAAGCTTCCTTT. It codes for CASSPGRYTEASF.

The CDR3: CASSTTGTLNSPLHF. CDR3 in DNA: TGTGCCAGTAGTACGACCGGGACGTTGAATTCACCCCTCCACTTT. This chain joins TRBV19 and TRBJ1-6; D might be TRBD1 (5 bases). Germline V lookup: CDR1 LNHDA, CDR2 SQIVND (reference sequence). Trimming shortened V by 4 bases and J by 7 bases, and 14 bases separated the two germline ends. The CDR3 covers 15 residues.

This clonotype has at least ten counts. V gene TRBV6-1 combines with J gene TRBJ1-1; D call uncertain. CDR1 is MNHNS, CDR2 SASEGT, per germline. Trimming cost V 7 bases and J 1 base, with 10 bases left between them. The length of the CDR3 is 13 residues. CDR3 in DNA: TGTGCCAGCAATTCGGTTGAGAACACTGAAGCTTTCTTT. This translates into CASNSVENTEAFF.

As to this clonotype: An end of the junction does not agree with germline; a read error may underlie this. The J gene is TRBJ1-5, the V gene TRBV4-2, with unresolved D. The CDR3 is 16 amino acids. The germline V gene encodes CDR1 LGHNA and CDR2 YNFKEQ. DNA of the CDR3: TGTGCCAGCAGACAAGGGCTGTCGGTAAGCAATCAGCCCCAGCATTTT. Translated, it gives CASRQGLSVSNQPQHF.

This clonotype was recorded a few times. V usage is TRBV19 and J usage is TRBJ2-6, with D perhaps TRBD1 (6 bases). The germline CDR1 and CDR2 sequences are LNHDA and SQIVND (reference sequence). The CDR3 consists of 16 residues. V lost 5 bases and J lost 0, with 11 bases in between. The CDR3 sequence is CASSLDRSSGANVLTF. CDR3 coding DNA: TGTGCCAGTAGTTTGGACAGAAGCTCTGGGGCCAACGTCCTGACTTTC.

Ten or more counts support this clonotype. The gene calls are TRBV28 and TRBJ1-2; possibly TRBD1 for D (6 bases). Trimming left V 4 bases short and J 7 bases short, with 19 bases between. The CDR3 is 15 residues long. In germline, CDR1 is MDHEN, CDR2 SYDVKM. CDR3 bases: TGTGCCAGCAGTTCCCGGACAGCGAACTATGTTGGCTACACCTTC. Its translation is CASSSRTANYVGYTF.

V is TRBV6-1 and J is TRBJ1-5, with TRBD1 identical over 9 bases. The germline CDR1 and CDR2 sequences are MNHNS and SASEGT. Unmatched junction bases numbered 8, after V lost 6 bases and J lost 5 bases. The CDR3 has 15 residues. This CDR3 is CASRLDRGRYQPQHF. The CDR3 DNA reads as TGTGCCAGCAGACTGGACAGGGGACGGTATCAGCCCCAGCATTTT.